This T cell receptor (beta chain) stems from a study of PD-L1 blockade in urothelial cancer. Time point described: peripheral blood 6 weeks after treatment start. The method was immunoSEQ multiplex PCR; TCRdb's version includes in-frame clones alone and lacks a portion of them. The sample has tens of thousands of clones, about nine tenths seen once; the top ten hold about 11%. V was clipped by 4 bases and J by 0 bases; unmatched bases: 5. Germline V gene data show CDR1 as SEHNR and CDR2 as FQNEAQ (reference sequence). The CDR3 consists of 16 residues. The clonotype originates from a man aged 55 to 70 with urothelial cancer. Here the sequenced sample was PBMCs, taken around atezolizumab (anti-PD-L1) treatment. The chain joins TRBV7-9 to TRBJ2-1; 8 bases agree with TRBD1. The CDR3 loop is CASSSQTGDSYNEQFF. The CDR3 DNA is TGTGCCAGCAGCTCTCAGACAGGGGACTCCTACAATGAGCAGTTCTTC.